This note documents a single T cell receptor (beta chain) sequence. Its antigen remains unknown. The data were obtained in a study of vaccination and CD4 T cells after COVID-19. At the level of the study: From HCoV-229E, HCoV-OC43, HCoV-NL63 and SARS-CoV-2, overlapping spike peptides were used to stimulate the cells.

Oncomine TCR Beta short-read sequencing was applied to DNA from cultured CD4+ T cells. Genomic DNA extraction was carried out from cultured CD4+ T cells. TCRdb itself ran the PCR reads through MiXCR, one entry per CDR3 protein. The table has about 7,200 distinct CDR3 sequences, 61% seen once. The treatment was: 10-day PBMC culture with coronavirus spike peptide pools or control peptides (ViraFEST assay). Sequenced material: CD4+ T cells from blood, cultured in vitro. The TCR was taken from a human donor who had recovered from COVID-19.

CDR3 amino acids: CASSIGSGANVLTF. CDR3 nucleotides: TGTGCCAGTAGTATTGGCTCTGGGGCCAACGTCCTGACTTTC. The rearrangement joins TRBV19 to TRBJ2-6, with D uncertain. Germline assignment: CDR1 LNHDA and CDR2 SQIVND (reference sequence). The CDR3 runs to 14 residues. V shed 3 bases and J shed 0 bases, with 3 bases lying between them.